This entry lists 3 T cell receptor beta chains sequenced from one sample in a study of cytotoxic CD8 clonotypes in ibrutinib-treated CLL. Generated by immunoSEQ multiplex PCR, the TCRdb table keeps only in-frame clones and is missing some. Of 190,000 or so clones listed, about two thirds are singletons. The material sequenced was PBMCs, taken after 24 months of ibrutinib treatment. The source of these receptors is a human donor with chronic lymphocytic leukemia.

The chain recombines TRBV5-4 with TRBJ2-1; D uncertain. The CDR3 sequence is 12 residues long. Trimming shortened V by 3 bases and J by 3 bases, and 4 bases separated the two germline ends. Germline V lookup: CDR1 SGHNT, CDR2 YYREEE (reference sequence). The CDR3 DNA reads as TGTGCCAGCAGCTCCGGCTACAATGAGCAGTTCTTC. As protein: CASSSGYNEQFF.

This clone occurred a few times. The chain has TRBV5-1 and TRBJ2-5; D unresolved. Deletions cut 0 bases from V and 3 bases from J, with 6 bases between. Germline V lookup: CDR1 SGHRS, CDR2 YFSETQ. There are 13 residues in the CDR3. In nucleotides, the CDR3 is TGCGCCAGCAGCTTGGAGGCAGAAGAGACCCAGTACTTC. This codes for CASSLEAEETQYF.

This clone appeared once. A read error may account for a junction end that differs from germline. This rearrangement joins TRBV23-1 to TRBJ2-7; no definite D call. TRBV23-1 is an ORF, with its function uncertain. The CDR3 has 13 amino acids. Here the CDR3 DNA reads TGCGCCAGCAGTCAATCGAAAAAGCTCCTAGGTTCCTTC. Translating gives CASSQSKKLLGSF.